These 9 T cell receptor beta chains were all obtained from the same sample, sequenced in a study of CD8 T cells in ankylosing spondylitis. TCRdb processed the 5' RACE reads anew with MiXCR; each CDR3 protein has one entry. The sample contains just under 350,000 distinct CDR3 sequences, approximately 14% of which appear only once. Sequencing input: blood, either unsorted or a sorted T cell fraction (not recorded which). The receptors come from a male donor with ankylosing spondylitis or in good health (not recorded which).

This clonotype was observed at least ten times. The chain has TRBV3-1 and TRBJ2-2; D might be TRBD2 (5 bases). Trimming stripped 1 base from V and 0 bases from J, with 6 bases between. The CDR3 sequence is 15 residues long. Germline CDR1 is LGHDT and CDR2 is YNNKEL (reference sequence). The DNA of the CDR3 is TGTGCCAGCAGCCAAGCCGGGGCGAACACCGGGGAGCTGTTTTTT. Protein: CASSQAGANTGELFF.

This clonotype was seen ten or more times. The CDR3: CASSLGTSGVYEQYF. The CDR3, as DNA: TGCGCCAGCAGCTTGGGGACTAGCGGGGTCTACGAGCAGTACTTC. The V call is TRBV5-1, the J call TRBJ2-7, with 12 bases matching TRBD2. This CDR3 is built from 15 residues. Trimming cost V 0 bases and J 3 bases; bases outside gene matches: 1. Germline-derived CDR1 and CDR2 are SGHRS and YFSETQ.

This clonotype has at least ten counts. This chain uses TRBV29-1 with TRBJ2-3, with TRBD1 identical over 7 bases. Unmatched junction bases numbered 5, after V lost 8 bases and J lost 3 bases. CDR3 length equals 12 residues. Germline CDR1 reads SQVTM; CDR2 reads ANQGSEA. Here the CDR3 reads CSTGTETDTQYF. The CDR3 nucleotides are TGCAGCACCGGGACAGAGACAGATACGCAGTATTTT.

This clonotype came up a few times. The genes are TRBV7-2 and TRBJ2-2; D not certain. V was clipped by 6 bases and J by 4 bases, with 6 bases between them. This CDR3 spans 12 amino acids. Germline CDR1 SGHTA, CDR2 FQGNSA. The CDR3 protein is CASRASTGELFF. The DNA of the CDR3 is TGTGCCAGCAGAGCCAGCACCGGGGAGCTGTTTTTT.

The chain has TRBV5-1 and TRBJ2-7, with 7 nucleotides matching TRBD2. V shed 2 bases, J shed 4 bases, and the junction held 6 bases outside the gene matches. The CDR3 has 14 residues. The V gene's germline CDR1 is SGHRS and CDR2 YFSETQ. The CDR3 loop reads CASSFTGTTYEQYF. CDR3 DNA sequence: TGCGCCAGCAGCTTCACCGGGACTACTTACGAGCAGTACTTC.

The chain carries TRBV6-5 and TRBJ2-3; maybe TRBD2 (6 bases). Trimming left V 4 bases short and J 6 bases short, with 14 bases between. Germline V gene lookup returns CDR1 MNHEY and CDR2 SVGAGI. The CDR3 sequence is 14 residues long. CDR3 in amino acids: CASSSAGRLDTQYF. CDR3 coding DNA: TGTGCCAGCAGTTCCGCAGGGAGGTTGGATACGCAGTATTTT.

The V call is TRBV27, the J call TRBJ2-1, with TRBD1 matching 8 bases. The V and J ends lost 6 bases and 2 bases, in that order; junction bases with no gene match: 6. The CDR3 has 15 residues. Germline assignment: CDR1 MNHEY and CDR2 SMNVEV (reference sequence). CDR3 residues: CASSPDRGPYNEQFF. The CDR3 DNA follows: TGTGCCAGCAGCCCCGACAGGGGACCCTACAATGAGCAGTTCTTC.

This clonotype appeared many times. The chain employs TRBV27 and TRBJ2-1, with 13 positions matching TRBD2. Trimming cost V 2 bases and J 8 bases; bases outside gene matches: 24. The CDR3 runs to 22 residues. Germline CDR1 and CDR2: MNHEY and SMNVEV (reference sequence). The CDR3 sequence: CASSLPLRTGTSGDGGFHEQFF. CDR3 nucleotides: TGTGCCAGCAGTTTACCCCTTAGAACTGGGACTAGCGGGGACGGGGGTTTCCATGAGCAGTTCTTC.

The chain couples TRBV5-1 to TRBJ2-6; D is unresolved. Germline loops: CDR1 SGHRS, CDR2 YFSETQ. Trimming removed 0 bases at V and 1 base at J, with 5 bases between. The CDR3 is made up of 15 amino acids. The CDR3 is CASSLAESGANVLTF. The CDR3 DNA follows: TGCGCCAGCAGCTTGGCGGAATCTGGGGCCAACGTCCTGACTTTC.